The 9 T cell receptor beta chains below come from one sample, sequenced in a study of blood T cells in healthy people across ages (dated by TCRdb to between 2014 and 2017). The method behind the library was 5' RACE. Sequencing used an Illumina HiSeq 2500. The second PCR ran for about 7 to 11 cycles and used a J-beta primer mix along with a sample-barcoded 5' primer. TCRdb took the public reads, trimmed them with fastp at Q25, ran MiXCR for clone calling and kept in-frame beta chains. Entries that share a CDR3 protein sequence are merged under the most common genes and DNA. This sample gives over 1.5 million distinct CDR3 sequences in total; about 49% of them show up just once. The ten biggest clones cover over 2% of the sample. Sequenced sample: blood. The receptors come from a middle-aged woman in good health.

The chain employs TRBV6-2 or TRBV6-3 and TRBJ2-4; no clear D gene. The ends were cut back, 2 bases at V and 8 bases at J, with 10 bases in the middle. This CDR3 contains 13 residues. The germline V gene has CDR1 MNHEY and CDR2 SVGEGT. In DNA form, the CDR3 reads TGTGCCAGCAGTTACACCGGGTTACACATTCAGTACTTC. It encodes CASSYTGLHIQYF.

Only one count was recorded for this clonotype. At one boundary the junction diverges from the germline segment, which might be a read error. The V call is TRBV7-7, the J call TRBJ2-1; TRBD2 aligns across 10 bases. Germline CDR1 reads SSHAT; CDR2 reads FNYEAQ (reference sequence). The CDR3 contains 16 residues. The CDR3 coding sequence is TGTGCTAGCAGCCTGGGCCTAAGCGGGGGGGACAATGAGCAGTTCTTC. It is translated as CASSLGLSGGDNEQFF.

V is TRBV5-1 and J is TRBJ1-6; tentative D call: TRBD1 (5 bases). Germline assignment: CDR1 SGHRS and CDR2 YFSETQ. V was cut by 4 bases and J by 13 bases, with 12 bases left in between. The CDR3 is 12 amino acids. As DNA, the CDR3 is TGCGCCAGCAGCCTGGACTGGGGGCCCCTCCACTTT. Amino acid sequence: CASSLDWGPLHF. Full variable domain (rest looked up from reference TRBV5-1 and TRBJ1-6): KAGVTQTPRYLIKTRGQQVTLSCSPISGHRSVSWYQQTPGQGLQFLFEYFSETQRNKGNFPGRFSGRQFSNSRSEMNVSTLELGDSALYLCASSLDWGPLHFGNGTRLTVT.

V gene TRBV7-2 combines with J gene TRBJ1-1, with 11 bases that match TRBD1. Trimming cost V 1 base and J 0 bases; bases outside gene matches: 4. Looked up from germline, CDR1 is SGHTA and CDR2 is FQGNSA. This CDR3 is 17 amino acids long. CDR3 region: CASSLGGTGGMNTEAFF. The CDR3 DNA reads as TGTGCCAGCAGCTTAGGGGGGACAGGGGGGATGAACACTGAAGCTTTCTTT.

The chain carries TRBV25-1 and TRBJ2-5; D not certain. V lost 3 bases and J 0 bases, leaving 11 bases between the germline ends. From germline, CDR1 is MGHDK and CDR2 SYGVNS. This CDR3 has 15 residues. The CDR3 region is CASSEIQLYQETQYF. CDR3 nucleotides: TGTGCCAGCAGTGAGATACAGTTGTACCAAGAGACCCAGTACTTC. The full variable domain, rest sourced from reference TRBV25-1 and TRBJ2-5, is EADIYQTPRYLVIGTGKKITLECSQTMGHDKMYWYQQDPGMELHLIHYSYGVNSTEKGDLSSESTVSRIRTEHFPLTLESARPSHTSQYLCASSEIQLYQETQYFGPGTRLLVL.

This clonotype appeared a few times. The chain couples TRBV7-2 to TRBJ2-5; 9 bases match TRBD1. Germline loops: CDR1 SGHTA, CDR2 FQGNSA. V trimming: 0 bases; J trimming: 6 bases; junction bases outside the gene matches: 11. This CDR3 contains 17 residues. CDR3 amino acids: CASSLAQRTGVLKTQYF. CDR3 nucleotide sequence: TGTGCCAGCAGCTTAGCGCAACGGACAGGGGTTCTAAAGACCCAGTACTTC. Full variable domain (missing parts from reference TRBV7-2 and TRBJ2-5): GAGVSQSPSNKVTEKGKDVELRCDPISGHTALYWYRQSLGQGLEFLIYFQGNSAPDKSGLPSDRFSAERTGGSVSTLTIQRTQQEDSAVYLCASSLAQRTGVLKTQYFGPGTRLLVL.

This clonotype was picked up a small number of times. This chain joins TRBV6-1 and TRBJ2-7; 9 bases line up with TRBD1. V shed 5 bases and J 4 bases; nucleotides not matched to a gene: 9. CDR1 and CDR2 from the germline V gene are MNHNS and SASEGT. The CDR3 length is 15 residues. The CDR3, as DNA: TGTGCCAGCAGTCGGCCCGGGACAGGGATATACGAGCAGTACTTC. As protein: CASSRPGTGIYEQYF.

This clonotype has a handful of counts. CDR3 residues: CASRLAGGSSYNEQFF. CDR3 DNA sequence: TGTGCCAGCAGGCTAGCGGGGGGGAGCTCCTACAATGAGCAGTTCTTC. The V and J genes are TRBV6-5 and TRBJ2-1, with TRBD2 matching 12 bases. V lost 6 bases to trimming and J lost 0 bases; unmatched junction nucleotides: 3. The germline CDR1 and CDR2 sequences are MNHEY and SVGAGI. The CDR3 is 16 amino acids.

This clonotype was seen a few times. The chain has TRBV6-6 and TRBJ2-5, with D possibly called TRBD1 or TRBD2 (5 bases each). Germline CDR1 and CDR2: MNHNY and SVGAGI (reference sequence). V gave up 6 bases and J gave up 4 bases, with 21 bases separating them. The CDR3 has 16 residues. CDR3 region: CASRPKSQPGGETQYF. CDR3 in DNA: TGTGCCAGCAGACCTAAAAGTCAACCTGGGGGAGAGACCCAGTACTTC.